A single sample gave rise to the 11 T cell receptor beta chains below, sequenced in a study of shared clonotypes between healthy human individuals. The method was immunoSEQ multiplex PCR; TCRdb's version includes in-frame clones alone and lacks a portion of them. Of about 600,000 clones listed, roughly 96% are singletons. It was CD45RO-negative cells, positively selected for CCR7, that made up naive CD8 cells, with terminally differentiated effector memory CD45RA+ cells excluded. Sequencing was carried out using naive CD8+ T cells sorted from blood. These receptors came from a woman aged 30 to 39 in good health.

The V and J genes are TRBV29-1 and TRBJ2-7, with 8 bases aligning to TRBD1. This CDR3 spans 15 amino acids. The V segment lost 8 bases and the J segment 3 bases; nucleotides outside the gene matches: 15. Germline V lookup: CDR1 SQVTM, CDR2 ANQGSEA. CDR3 sequence: CSPGGAGGRVYEQYF. The CDR3 DNA reads TGCAGCCCTGGCGGGGCAGGGGGCCGGGTCTACGAGCAGTACTTC.

The V and J genes are TRBV7-6 and TRBJ2-7; 7 bases are shared with TRBD2. The CDR3 spans 15 residues. The germline CDR1 and CDR2 sequences are SGHVS and FNYEAQ. The junction had 10 bases not matched to a gene; V was cut back by 1 base and J by 7 bases. Here the CDR3 reads CASSLGPGTGGEQYF. As DNA, the CDR3 is TGTGCCAGCAGCTTAGGACCCGGGACGGGAGGAGAGCAGTACTTC.

The chain recombines TRBV5-6 with TRBJ2-5; 9 nucleotides align to TRBD1. The CDR3 totals 14 residues. Germline trimming cut 4 bases from V and 4 bases from J; bases unmatched to any gene: 5. Germline CDR1 reads SGHDT; CDR2 reads YYEEEE. CDR3 coding DNA: TGTGCCAGCAGCCGTAACAGGGGGCGAGAGACCCAGTACTTC. Amino acids: CASSRNRGRETQYF.

The chain links TRBV9 to TRBJ2-7; TRBD2 matches at 12 bases. The CDR3 spans 14 residues. Germline-derived CDR1 and CDR2 are SGDLS and YYNGEE. J lost 4 bases, V lost 3 bases, and 2 bases had no gene match. CDR3 residues: CASSETSGRYEQYF. The CDR3 DNA reads as TGTGCCAGCAGCGAGACTAGCGGGAGATACGAGCAGTACTTC.

The genes are TRBV6-1 and TRBJ2-7; 10 nucleotides match TRBD1. This CDR3 contains 15 residues. J lost 5 bases, V lost 2 bases, and 6 bases had no gene match. In germline, CDR1 is MNHNS, CDR2 SASEGT. CDR3 in DNA: TGTGCCAGCAGTGAACTTACCGGGACAGGGGACGAGCAGTACTTC. Translation: CASSELTGTGDEQYF.

This rearrangement joins TRBV30 to TRBJ2-3; D call uncertain. Trimming stripped 0 bases from V and 6 bases from J, with 7 bases between. CDR3 size: 12 residues. Germline V gene data show CDR1 as GTSNPN and CDR2 as SVGIG (reference sequence). For the CDR3, the DNA is TGTGCCTGGAGTGTACTGGGGGATACGCAGTATTTT. This translates into CAWSVLGDTQYF.

The chain has TRBV28 and TRBJ2-3; the D gene is possibly TRBD2 (5 bases). V was clipped by 3 bases and J by 9 bases, with 7 bases between them. CDR3 length: 11 residues. The germline gives CDR1 MDHEN, CDR2 SYDVKM. The DNA for the CDR3 is TGTGCCAGCAGTTTTGGCGGGACGCAGTATTTT. This codes for CASSFGGTQYF.

This chain connects TRBV28 to TRBJ2-7, with 9 bases aligning to TRBD2. The V and J ends lost 5 bases and 9 bases, in that order; junction bases with no gene match: 17. CDR3 length: 16 residues. Germline CDR1 MDHEN, CDR2 SYDVKM. CDR3 nucleotides: TGTGCCAGCAGTCCTTTAATAGCGGGGGACATACTAAGGCAGTACTTC. It encodes CASSPLIAGDILRQYF.

The genes are TRBV28 and TRBJ1-2; unclear D gene. Germline CDR1 is MDHEN and CDR2 is SYDVKM. V lost 7 bases to trimming and J lost 5 bases, with 14 bases between them. The CDR3 spans 13 residues. The CDR3 loop is CASNPGESYGYTF. CDR3 sequence (DNA): TGTGCCAGCAATCCGGGAGAGTCGTATGGCTACACCTTC.

The chain joins TRBV5-6 to TRBJ2-1; D is undetermined. CDR1 SGHDT and CDR2 YYEEEE come from the germline V gene. The CDR3 consists of 12 residues. Trimming removed 4 bases at V and 6 bases at J, with 8 bases between. DNA for the CDR3: TGTGCCAGCAGCCATTCGGGCAATGAGCAGTTCTTC. Protein product: CASSHSGNEQFF.

The V and J genes are TRBV19 and TRBJ1-2, with 7 positions matching TRBD1. Trimming cost V 3 bases and J 4 bases; bases outside gene matches: 5. The CDR3 is 14 residues long. Germline V gives CDR1 LNHDA, CDR2 SQIVND (reference sequence). CDR3 DNA: TGTGCCAGTAGTATGCTGACAGGGTTCTATGGCTACACCTTC. It codes for CASSMLTGFYGYTF.